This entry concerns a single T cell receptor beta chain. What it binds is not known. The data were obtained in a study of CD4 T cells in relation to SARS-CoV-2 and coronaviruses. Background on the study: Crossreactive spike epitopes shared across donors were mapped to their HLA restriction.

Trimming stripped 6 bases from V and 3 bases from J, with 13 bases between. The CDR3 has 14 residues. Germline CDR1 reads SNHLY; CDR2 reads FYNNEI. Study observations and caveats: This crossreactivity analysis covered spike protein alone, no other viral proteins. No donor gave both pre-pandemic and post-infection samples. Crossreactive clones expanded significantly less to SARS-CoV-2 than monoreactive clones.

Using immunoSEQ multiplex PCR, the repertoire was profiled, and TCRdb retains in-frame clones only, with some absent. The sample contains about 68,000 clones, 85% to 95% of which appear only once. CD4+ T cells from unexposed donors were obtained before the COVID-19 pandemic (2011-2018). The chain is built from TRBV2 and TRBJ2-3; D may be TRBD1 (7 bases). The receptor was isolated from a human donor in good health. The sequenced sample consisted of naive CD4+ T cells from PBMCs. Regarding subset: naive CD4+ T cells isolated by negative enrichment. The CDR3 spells CASRAGQITDTQYF. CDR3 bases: TGTGCCAGCAGGGCGGGACAGATAACAGATACGCAGTATTTT. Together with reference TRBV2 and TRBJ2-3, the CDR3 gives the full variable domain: EPEVTQTPSHQVTQMGQEVILRCVPISNHLYFYWYRQILGQKVEFLVSFYNNEISEKSEIFDDQFSVERPDGSNFTLKIRSTKLEDSAMYFCASRAGQITDTQYFGPGTRLTVL.